Each of the 13 T cell receptor beta chains below was sequenced from the same sample in a study of post-analysis software for immune sequencing data. cDNA libraries for TCR beta contained unique molecular identifiers. TCRdb re-analysed the PCR reads in MiXCR, keeping a single row per CDR3 protein. The repertoire holds approximately 400,000 distinct CDR3 sequences, roughly 30% seen once, with 13% in the top ten. The antigens of these receptors remain unknown. Study conclusions and caveats: TRBV5-6, TRBV5-1 and TRBV20-1 belonged to a set of roughly 5 TRBV segments that were more frequent in patients than controls.

Material for sequencing was blood. These receptor sequences come from a girl under 18 with multiple sclerosis.

This clonotype was recorded a few times. The gene calls are TRBV2 and TRBJ1-4, with 10 bases fitting TRBD1. Trimming at V came to 3 bases and at J to 7 bases, leaving 8 bases not matched to a gene. The V gene's germline CDR1 is SNHLY and CDR2 FYNNEI. The CDR3 is 16 residues long. The CDR3 loop is CASSDSDRGLREKLFF. The CDR3 nucleotides read TGTGCCAGCAGTGATTCTGACAGGGGGCTGCGTGAAAAACTGTTTTTT.

This clonotype occurred a few times. The chain recombines TRBV5-5 with TRBJ2-1; tentatively, D is TRBD1 (7 bases). The CDR3 is 15 amino acids. Trimming cost V 4 bases and J 7 bases, with 18 bases left between them. Germline V gives CDR1 SGHKS, CDR2 YYEKEE (reference sequence). DNA for the CDR3: TGTGCCAGCAGCGGAGGGGGCAGCATTGCGAATGAGCAGTTCTTC. Its translation is CASSGGGSIANEQFF.

This clonotype occurred a few times. This rearrangement joins TRBV28 to TRBJ2-5, with 10 bases identical to TRBD1. The CDR3 has 16 residues. Germline trimming cut 7 bases from V and 5 bases from J; bases unmatched to any gene: 13. CDR1 and CDR2 (germline): MDHEN, SYDVKM. CDR3 region: CASTFSRQGARETQYF. The CDR3, as DNA: TGTGCCAGCACCTTTTCGCGACAGGGGGCTAGGGAGACCCAGTACTTC.

The rearrangement uses TRBV7-9 and TRBJ2-1; D remains ambiguous. The V end was cut by 5 bases, the J end by 1 base, with 15 bases between. This CDR3 is built from 16 residues. The germline gives CDR1 SEHNR, CDR2 FQNEAQ (reference sequence). This chain's CDR3 is CASSNRRGLSYNEQFF. DNA for the CDR3: TGTGCCAGCAGCAACCGTCGCGGCCTATCCTACAATGAGCAGTTCTTC.

The chain recombines TRBV18 with TRBJ2-1, with 10 bases identical to TRBD2. Germline CDR1 KGHSH, CDR2 LQKENI. CDR3 size: 16 residues. After removal of 0 bases from V and 6 bases from J, the junction contained 5 bases not matched to a gene. The CDR3 DNA sequence: TGTGCCAGCTCACCACCGGGCCTAGCGGGGGTCAATGAGCAGTTCTTC. It translates to CASSPPGLAGVNEQFF. The full variable domain, its missing parts supplied by reference TRBV18 and TRBJ2-1, is NAGVMQNPRHLVRRRGQEARLRCSPMKGHSHVYWYRQLPEEGLKFMVYLQKENIIDESGMPKERFSAEFPKEGPSILRIQQVVRGDSAAYFCASSPPGLAGVNEQFFGPGTRLTVL.

This clonotype was counted between two and nine times. The rearrangement links TRBV7-9 to TRBJ1-2, with a tentative D call TRBD1 (6 bases). Trimming removed 1 base from V and 6 bases from J, with 15 bases in between. Germline V CDR1 and CDR2: SEHNR, FQNEAQ (reference sequence). The CDR3 is made up of 15 amino acids. CDR3 bases: TGTGCCAGCAGCTTAGGACCCGACAGGATCCATGGCTACACCTTC. The encoded protein is CASSLGPDRIHGYTF. The full variable domain, its missing parts supplied by reference TRBV7-9 and TRBJ1-2, is DTGVSQNPRHKITKRGQNVTFRCDPISEHNRLYWYRQTLGQGPEFLTYFQNEAQLEKSRLLSDRFSAERPKGSFSTLEIQRTEQGDSAMYLCASSLGPDRIHGYTFGSGTRLTVV.

This clonotype turned up a few times. This rearrangement joins TRBV4-1 to TRBJ2-7, with D perhaps TRBD2 (6 bases). CDR3 length equals 17 residues. Germline-derived CDR1 and CDR2 are MGHRA and YSYEKL. Trimming left V 0 bases short and J 4 bases short, with 19 bases between. CDR3 DNA sequence: TGCGCCAGCAGCCAAGATGAGGTAATGGAGGGGCAATACGAGCAGTACTTC. Protein: CASSQDEVMEGQYEQYF.

This clonotype has a handful of counts. For the CDR3, the DNA is TGTGCCACCAGCAGAGAATTAGCGGCCACAGATACGCAGTATTTT. As protein: CATSRELAATDTQYF. V and J are TRBV15 and TRBJ2-3; TRBD2 might be the D (6 bases). CDR3 length: 15 amino acids. Trimming removed 0 bases from V and 2 bases from J, with 9 bases in between. The germline V gene has CDR1 LNHNV and CDR2 YYDKDF (reference sequence).

This clonotype showed up just a few times. The rearrangement uses TRBV19 and TRBJ2-3; no firm D call. The CDR3 has 15 residues. CDR1 and CDR2 from the germline V gene are LNHDA and SQIVND (reference sequence). V was clipped by 4 bases and J by 0 bases, with 11 bases between them. The CDR3 region is CASSTGRFSTDTQYF. CDR3 DNA sequence: TGTGCCAGTAGTACCGGTAGATTCAGCACAGATACGCAGTATTTT.

The rearrangement uses TRBV7-2 and TRBJ2-7, with D possibly called TRBD1 or TRBD2 (5 bases each). The CDR3 spans 15 residues. In germline, CDR1 is SGHTA, CDR2 FQGNSA. V was cut by 5 bases and J by 2 bases, with 16 bases left in between. The CDR3 reads CASSVPGRIAYEQYF. CDR3 DNA sequence: TGTGCCAGCAGCGTTCCGGGACGTATTGCCTACGAGCAGTACTTC.

This clonotype was seen more than once but under ten times. The genes are TRBV6-1 and TRBJ2-1, with 8 bases that match TRBD2. Per the germline V gene, CDR1 is MNHNS and CDR2 is SASEGT. With 6 bases clipped from V and 0 bases from J, the junction kept 7 bases outside the gene matches. This CDR3 has 16 residues. The CDR3 protein is CASRIGGTSSYNEQFF. The CDR3, as DNA: TGTGCCAGCAGGATAGGGGGGACTAGCTCCTACAATGAGCAGTTCTTC.

This chain uses TRBV7-9 with TRBJ2-6; the D gene is possibly TRBD2 (5 bases). V lost 3 bases and J lost 3, with 12 bases in between. CDR3 length: 16 residues. CDR1 and CDR2 from the germline V gene are SEHNR and FQNEAQ (reference sequence). In nucleotides, the CDR3 is TGTGCCAGCAGCTTTGGTGAACTAGGTGGGGCCAACGTCCTGACTTTC. It translates to CASSFGELGGANVLTF.

This clonotype has more than one count but fewer than ten. The chain joins TRBV20-1 to TRBJ1-1; D is ambiguous. Deletions cut 6 bases from V and 0 bases from J, with 11 bases between. Germline CDR1 DFQATT, CDR2 SNEGSKA (reference sequence). CDR3 length equals 13 residues. CDR3 coding DNA: TGCAGTGCGACGATATTCATGAACACTGAAGCTTTCTTT. It translates to CSATIFMNTEAFF.